A single sample gave rise to the 18 T cell receptor beta chains below, sequenced in a study of blood T cell repertoires in COVID-19 (dated by TCRdb to 2020 to 2022). Receptor libraries were prepared by the immunoSEQ multiplex PCR assay. Imported from immuneACCESS, the table was reduced by TCRdb to in-frame sequences with V and J called. These copies leave out some clones; in studies compared against another copy, an unresolved V gene accounts for under half, and the cause of the remainder is not known. Counted in this sample were about 86,000 clones; around four fifths of them appeared once. More than 25% of the sample rests with the top ten. Input material: peripheral blood. The receptors stem from an elderly woman with active or convalescent COVID-19.

This chain joins TRBV7-2 and TRBJ2-5; 7 bases match TRBD2. CDR1 SGHTA and CDR2 FQGNSA come from the germline V gene. V was clipped by 5 bases and J by 2 bases; unmatched bases: 5. This CDR3 region has 14 residues. CDR3 coding DNA: TGTGCCAGCAGCAATCTAGCGGAACAAGAGACCCAGTACTTC. This sequence encodes CASSNLAEQETQYF.

The V call is TRBV25-1, the J call TRBJ1-1; no clear D gene. Per the germline V gene, CDR1 is MGHDK and CDR2 is SYGVNS. CDR3 length: 11 residues. Trimming removed 7 bases from V and 0 bases from J, with 3 bases in between. CDR3 in DNA: TGTGCCAGCACTCTGAACACTGAAGCTTTCTTT. Translated: CASTLNTEAFF.

V and J are TRBV28 and TRBJ2-3; perhaps TRBD1 as D (5 bases). The V end was cut by 3 bases, the J end by 2 bases, with 9 bases between. CDR1 and CDR2 (germline): MDHEN, SYDVKM. The CDR3 runs to 14 residues. The CDR3 DNA sequence: TGTGCCAGCAGTTTTTGGGGCCCCACAGATACGCAGTATTTT. Translating it yields CASSFWGPTDTQYF. Using reference TRBV28 and TRBJ2-3 for the parts outside the CDR3, the full variable domain is DVKVTQSSRYLVKRTGEKVFLECVQDMDHENMFWYRQDPGLGLRLIYFSYDVKMKEKGDIPEGYSVSREKKERFSLILESASTNQTSMYLCASSFWGPTDTQYFGPGTRLTVL.

J is TRBJ2-7 and V is TRBV12-3 or TRBV12-4; D uncertain. V lost 3 bases, J lost 1 base, and 7 bases lay in between. The CDR3 is 13 amino acids. The CDR3 DNA reads TGTGCCAGCAGTTTTATAGAGTCCTACGAGCAGTACTTC. It specifies CASSFIESYEQYF.

The V gene is TRBV23-1, the J gene TRBJ2-5; 8 nucleotides align to TRBD1. TRBV23-1 is an ORF, and what it does is uncertain. CDR3 size: 16 residues. Trimming took 3 bases from V and 1 from J; bases not matched to a gene: 7. In DNA form, the CDR3 reads TGCGCCAGCAGTCACCCCGGGACAGGAATCCAAGAGACCCAGTACTTC. It codes for CASSHPGTGIQETQYF.

The rearrangement joins TRBV18 to TRBJ2-6; 8 bases map to TRBD1. CDR3 length: 18 residues. CDR1 is KGHSH, CDR2 LQKENI, per germline. V trimming: 4 bases; J trimming: 4 bases; junction bases outside the gene matches: 12. In DNA form, the CDR3 reads TGTGCCAGCTCACAGGTGGACAGGGTTGCGGTCGGGGCCAACGTCCTGACTTTC. It yields the protein CASSQVDRVAVGANVLTF.

The chain uses TRBV6-5 and TRBJ2-2; no clear D gene. The germline CDR1 and CDR2 sequences are MNHEY and SVGAGI. The CDR3 sequence is 13 residues long. V was pared by 7 bases and J by 5 bases, with 11 bases between. CDR3 in DNA: TGTGCCAGCACCCTTTTCCGGACCGGGGAGCTGTTTTTT. Its protein is CASTLFRTGELFF.

The chain joins TRBV5-1 to TRBJ1-1, with D unclear. V was trimmed by 5 bases and J by 0 bases, leaving 8 bases between them. Germline V CDR1 and CDR2: SGHRS, YFSETQ. This CDR3 contains 13 residues. The CDR3 here is CASRRELNTEAFF. The CDR3 region has the DNA TGCGCCAGCAGGAGGGAATTGAACACTGAAGCTTTCTTT.

This chain links TRBV5-5 with TRBJ1-1; no clear D. The germline CDR1 and CDR2 sequences are SGHKS and YYEKEE (reference sequence). Trimming shortened V by 1 base and J by 3 bases, and 4 bases separated the two germline ends. The CDR3 is 12 amino acids. The CDR3 here is CASSLLDTEAFF. In DNA, the CDR3 is TGTGCCAGCAGCTTGTTAGACACTGAAGCTTTCTTT.

This clone has only a few counts. The CDR3 DNA follows: TGTGCTAGTGGTCCAGGACAGTTATCTTCCAATGAGCAGTTCTTC. It specifies CASGPGQLSSNEQFF. The chain is built from TRBV12-5 and TRBJ2-1; D might be TRBD1 (6 bases). Trimming pared 5 bases from V and 6 bases from J, leaving 17 bases between. CDR1 is LGHNT and CDR2 is FRNRAP in the germline V gene. The CDR3 is 15 residues long.

This chain uses TRBV7-2 with TRBJ1-2; a possible D gene is TRBD1 (5 bases). CDR3 length equals 15 residues. The V gene lost 1 base and the J gene lost 8 bases, with 17 bases spanning the gap. The germline V gene encodes CDR1 SGHTA and CDR2 FQGNSA. The CDR3 coding sequence is TGTGCCAGCAGCTTAGTTTCAGGGCACCTTACCGGCTACACCTTC. Protein product: CASSLVSGHLTGYTF.

This clone was counted ten times or more. CDR3 coding DNA: TGTGCCAGCAAACGGGGGTACGGGAACACCGGGGAGCTGTTTTTT. Translated, it gives CASKRGYGNTGELFF. The rearrangement joins TRBV6-4 to TRBJ2-2, with a possible D match to TRBD2 (6 bases). Germline assignment: CDR1 MRHNA and CDR2 SNTAGT. This CDR3 region has 15 residues. V shed 7 bases and J shed 1 base, with 13 bases lying between them.

The V call is TRBV7-9, the J call TRBJ2-1; 8 bases are a match to TRBD2. The germline V gene encodes CDR1 SEHNR and CDR2 FQNEAQ (reference sequence). The CDR3 consists of 18 residues. The trim removed 5 bases at V and 2 bases at J, leaving 14 bases unmatched. The CDR3 nucleotides are TGTGCCAGCAGCCCCTGGGGCAGGGCGGGACTAGCCTACAATGAGCAGTTCTTC. Residues: CASSPWGRAGLAYNEQFF.

The chain is built from TRBV28 and TRBJ1-2; no firm D call. Germline CDR1 MDHEN, CDR2 SYDVKM. The CDR3 totals 15 residues. The V gene lost 5 bases and the J gene lost 4 bases, with 17 bases spanning the gap. The CDR3 protein is CASSPSLTVIYGYTF. In DNA form, the CDR3 reads TGTGCCAGCAGTCCTAGCCTAACAGTGATCTATGGCTACACCTTC.

This chain uses TRBV6-4 with TRBJ1-5; no clear D gene. From germline, CDR1 is MRHNA and CDR2 SNTAGT. The CDR3 covers 11 residues. V was pared by 5 bases and J by 5 bases, with 4 bases between. The CDR3 sequence is CASSPYQPQHF. The CDR3 DNA is TGTGCCAGCAGTCCTTATCAGCCCCAGCATTTT.

The chain carries TRBV28 and TRBJ2-5; 7 bases agree with TRBD1. CDR1 MDHEN and CDR2 SYDVKM come from the germline V gene. V was clipped by 0 bases and J by 7 bases; unmatched bases: 8. CDR3 length: 15 residues. The CDR3 sequence is CASSLWTGREVTQYF. CDR3 DNA sequence: TGTGCCAGCAGTTTATGGACAGGGAGAGAGGTGACCCAGTACTTC.

Comments on this clone: A read error may produce the germline difference seen at one junction end. The chain employs TRBV24-1 and TRBJ2-5; D remains unclear. Germline loops: CDR1 KGHDR, CDR2 SFDVKD. The CDR3 covers 12 residues. The CDR3 region has the DNA TGTGCCACCAGTGACCACCAAGAGGCCCAGTACTTC. It specifies CATSDHQEAQYF.

J is TRBJ1-6 and V is TRBV20-1; D may be TRBD1 (5 bases). Trimming stripped 3 bases from V and 10 bases from J, with 13 bases between. The CDR3 contains 13 residues. Germline V gives CDR1 DFQATT, CDR2 SNEGSKA (reference sequence). The CDR3 reads CSASWGELSPLHF. The CDR3 region has the DNA TGCAGTGCTAGTTGGGGCGAACTGTCACCCCTCCACTTT.